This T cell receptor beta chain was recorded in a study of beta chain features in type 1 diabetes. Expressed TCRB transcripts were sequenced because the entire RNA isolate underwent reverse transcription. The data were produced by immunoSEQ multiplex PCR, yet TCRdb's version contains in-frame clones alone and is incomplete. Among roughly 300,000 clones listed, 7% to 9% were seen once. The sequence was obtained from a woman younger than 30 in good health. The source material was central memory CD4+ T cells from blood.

The CDR3 sequence is CSGGTVTEAFF. The CDR3 DNA follows: TGCAGCGGGGGGACCGTCACTGAAGCTTTCTTT. The genes are TRBV29-1 and TRBJ1-1; D possibly corresponds to TRBD1 (5 bases). The CDR3 totals 11 residues. Trimming left V 7 bases short and J 4 bases short, with 10 bases between. Germline CDR1 SQVTM, CDR2 ANQGSEA.